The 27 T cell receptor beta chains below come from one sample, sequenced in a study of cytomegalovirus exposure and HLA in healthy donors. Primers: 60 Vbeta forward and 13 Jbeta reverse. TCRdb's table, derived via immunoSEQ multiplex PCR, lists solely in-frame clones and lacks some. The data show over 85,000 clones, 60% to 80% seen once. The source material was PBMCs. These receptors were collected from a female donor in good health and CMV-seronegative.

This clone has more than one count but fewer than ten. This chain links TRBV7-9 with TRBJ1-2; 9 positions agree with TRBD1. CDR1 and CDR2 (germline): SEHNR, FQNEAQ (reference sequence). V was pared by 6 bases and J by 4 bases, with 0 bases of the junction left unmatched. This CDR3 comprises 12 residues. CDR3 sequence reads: CASRQGAYGYTF. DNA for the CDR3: TGTGCCAGCAGACAGGGGGCCTATGGCTACACCTTC. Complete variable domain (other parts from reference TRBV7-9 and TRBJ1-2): DTGVSQNPRHKITKRGQNVTFRCDPISEHNRLYWYRQTLGQGPEFLTYFQNEAQLEKSRLLSDRFSAERPKGSFSTLEIQRTEQGDSAMYLCASRQGAYGYTFGSGTRLTVV.

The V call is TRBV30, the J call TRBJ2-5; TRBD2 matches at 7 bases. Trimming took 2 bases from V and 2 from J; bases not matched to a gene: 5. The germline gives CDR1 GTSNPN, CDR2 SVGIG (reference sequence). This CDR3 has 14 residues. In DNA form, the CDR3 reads TGTGCCTGGAGTAGGCTAGCGGCGCAAGAGACCCAGTACTTC. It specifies CAWSRLAAQETQYF.

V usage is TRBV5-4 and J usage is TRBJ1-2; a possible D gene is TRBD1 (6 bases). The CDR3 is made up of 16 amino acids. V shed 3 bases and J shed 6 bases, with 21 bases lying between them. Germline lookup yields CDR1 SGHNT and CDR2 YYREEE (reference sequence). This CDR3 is CASSSLRDTERHGYTF. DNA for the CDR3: TGTGCCAGCAGCTCGCTCCGGGACACCGAAAGACATGGCTACACCTTC.

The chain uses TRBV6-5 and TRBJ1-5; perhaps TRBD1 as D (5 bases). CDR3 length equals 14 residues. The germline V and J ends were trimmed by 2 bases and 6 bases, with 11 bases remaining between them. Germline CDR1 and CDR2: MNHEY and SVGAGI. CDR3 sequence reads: CASSYTPGSQPQHF. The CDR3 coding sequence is TGTGCCAGCAGTTACACCCCAGGGTCTCAGCCCCAGCATTTT.

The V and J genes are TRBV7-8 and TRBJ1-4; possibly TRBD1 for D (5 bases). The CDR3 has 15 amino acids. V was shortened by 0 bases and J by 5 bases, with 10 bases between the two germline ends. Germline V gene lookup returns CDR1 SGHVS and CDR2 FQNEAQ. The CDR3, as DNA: TGTGCCAGCAGCTTAGCGGTAGGGGAAAATGAAAAACTGTTTTTT. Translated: CASSLAVGENEKLFF.

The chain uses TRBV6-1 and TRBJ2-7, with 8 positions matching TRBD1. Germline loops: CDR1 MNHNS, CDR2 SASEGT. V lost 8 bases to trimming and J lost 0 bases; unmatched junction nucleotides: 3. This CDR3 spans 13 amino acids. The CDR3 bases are TGTGCCAGCGGACAGGGATTCTCCTACGAGCAGTACTTC. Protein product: CASGQGFSYEQYF.

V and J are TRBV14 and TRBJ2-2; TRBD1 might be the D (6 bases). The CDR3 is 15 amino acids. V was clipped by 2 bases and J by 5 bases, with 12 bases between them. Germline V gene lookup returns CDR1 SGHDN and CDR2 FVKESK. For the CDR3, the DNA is TGTGCCAGCAGCCAAACAGGGTTTCGGACCGGGGAGCTGTTTTTT. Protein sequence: CASSQTGFRTGELFF.

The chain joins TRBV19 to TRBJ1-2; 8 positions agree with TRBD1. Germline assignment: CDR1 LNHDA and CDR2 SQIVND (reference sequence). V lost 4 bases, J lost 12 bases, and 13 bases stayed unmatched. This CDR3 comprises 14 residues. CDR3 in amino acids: CASSNPRQGRGDTF. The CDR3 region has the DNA TGTGCCAGTAGTAACCCTCGACAGGGGAGAGGAGACACCTTC.

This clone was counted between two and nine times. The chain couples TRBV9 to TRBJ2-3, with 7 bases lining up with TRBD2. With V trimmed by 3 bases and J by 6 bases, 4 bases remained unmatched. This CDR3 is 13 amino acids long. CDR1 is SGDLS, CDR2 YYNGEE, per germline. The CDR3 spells CASSGRLADTQYF. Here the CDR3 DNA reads TGTGCCAGCAGCGGGAGACTAGCCGATACGCAGTATTTT.

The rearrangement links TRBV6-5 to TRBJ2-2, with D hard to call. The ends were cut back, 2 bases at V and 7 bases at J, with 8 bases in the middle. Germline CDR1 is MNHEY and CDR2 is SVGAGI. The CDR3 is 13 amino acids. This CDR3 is CASSYEEIGELFF. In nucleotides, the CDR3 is TGTGCCAGCAGTTACGAGGAAATCGGGGAGCTGTTTTTT.

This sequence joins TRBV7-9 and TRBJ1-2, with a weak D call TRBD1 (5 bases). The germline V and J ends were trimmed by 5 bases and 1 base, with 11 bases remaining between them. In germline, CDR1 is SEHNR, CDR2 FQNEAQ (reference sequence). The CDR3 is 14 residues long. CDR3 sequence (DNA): TGTGCCAGCAGCCCCGGGGGAGATAACTATGGCTACACCTTC. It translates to CASSPGGDNYGYTF.

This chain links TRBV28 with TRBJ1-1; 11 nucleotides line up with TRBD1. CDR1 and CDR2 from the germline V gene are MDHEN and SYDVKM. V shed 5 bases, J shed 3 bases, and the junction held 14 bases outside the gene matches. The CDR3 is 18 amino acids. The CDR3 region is CASSPSTRDRGGYTEAFF. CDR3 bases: TGTGCCAGCAGTCCCTCAACGCGGGACAGGGGGGGGTACACTGAAGCTTTCTTT.

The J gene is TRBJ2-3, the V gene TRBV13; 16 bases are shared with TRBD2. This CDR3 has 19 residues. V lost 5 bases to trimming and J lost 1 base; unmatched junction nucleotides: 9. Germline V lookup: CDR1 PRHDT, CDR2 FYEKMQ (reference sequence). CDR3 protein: CASSEPGLAGGPGTDTQYF. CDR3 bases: TGTGCCAGCAGCGAACCGGGACTAGCGGGGGGGCCAGGCACAGATACGCAGTATTTT.

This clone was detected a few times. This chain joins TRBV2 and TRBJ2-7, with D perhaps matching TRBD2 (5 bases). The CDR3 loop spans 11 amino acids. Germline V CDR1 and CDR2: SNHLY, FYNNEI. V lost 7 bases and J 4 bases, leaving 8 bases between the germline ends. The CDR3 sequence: CASTGEYEQYF. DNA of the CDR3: TGTGCCAGCACCGGGGAGTACGAGCAGTACTTC.

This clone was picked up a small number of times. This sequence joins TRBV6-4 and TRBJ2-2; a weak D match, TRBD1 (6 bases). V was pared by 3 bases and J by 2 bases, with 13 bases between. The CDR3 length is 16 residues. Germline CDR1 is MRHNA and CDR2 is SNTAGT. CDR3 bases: TGTGCCAGCAGTGAAGGGACACTAGATAACACCGGGGAGCTGTTTTTT. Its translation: CASSEGTLDNTGELFF.

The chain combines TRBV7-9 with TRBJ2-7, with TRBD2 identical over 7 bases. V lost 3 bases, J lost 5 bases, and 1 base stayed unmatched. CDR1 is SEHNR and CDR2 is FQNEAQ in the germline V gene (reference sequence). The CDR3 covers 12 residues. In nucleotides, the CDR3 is TGTGCCAGCAGCTTCGGACTAGACGAGCAGTACTTC. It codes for CASSFGLDEQYF.

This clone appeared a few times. The CDR3 spells CASSKVSGRREKLFF. As DNA, the CDR3 is TGTGCCAGCAGCAAAGTGTCAGGGCGAAGGGAAAAACTGTTTTTT. The J gene is TRBJ1-4, the V gene TRBV21-1; the table's D call TRBD1 went unverified against the DNA. TRBV21-1 is reported as a pseudogene. CDR3 size: 15 residues.

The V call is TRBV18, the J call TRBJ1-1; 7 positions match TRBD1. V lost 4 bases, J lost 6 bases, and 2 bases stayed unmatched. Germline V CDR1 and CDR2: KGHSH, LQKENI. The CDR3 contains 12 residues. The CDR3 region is CASSLGGPEAFF. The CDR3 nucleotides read TGTGCCAGCTCACTAGGGGGCCCTGAAGCTTTCTTT.

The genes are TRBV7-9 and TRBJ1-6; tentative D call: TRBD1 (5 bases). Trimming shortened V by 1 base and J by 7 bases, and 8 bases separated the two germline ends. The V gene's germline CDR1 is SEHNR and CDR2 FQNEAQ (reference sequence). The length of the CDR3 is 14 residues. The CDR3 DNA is TGTGCCAGCAGCTTAGGGACAACAAATTCACCCCTCCACTTT. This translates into CASSLGTTNSPLHF.

The CDR3 reads CASSSRDTAYEQYF. CDR3 nucleotides: TGTGCCAGCAGCTCCCGGGACACCGCCTACGAGCAGTACTTC. The chain recombines TRBV7-9 with TRBJ2-7; D perhaps matches TRBD1 (6 bases). Trimming took off 4 bases at V and 2 bases at J, with 12 bases between the two ends. There are 14 residues in the CDR3. Germline-derived CDR1 and CDR2 are SEHNR and FQNEAQ (reference sequence). Full variable domain (missing parts from reference TRBV7-9 and TRBJ2-7): DTGVSQNPRHKITKRGQNVTFRCDPISEHNRLYWYRQTLGQGPEFLTYFQNEAQLEKSRLLSDRFSAERPKGSFSTLEIQRTEQGDSAMYLCASSSRDTAYEQYFGPGTRLTVT.

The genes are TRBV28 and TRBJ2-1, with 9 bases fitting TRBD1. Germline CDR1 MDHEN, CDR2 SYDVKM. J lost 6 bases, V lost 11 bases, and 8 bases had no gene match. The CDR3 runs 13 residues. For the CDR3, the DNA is TGTGCCCTTATGGGGACAGGGCCCAATGAGCAGTTCTTC. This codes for CALMGTGPNEQFF.

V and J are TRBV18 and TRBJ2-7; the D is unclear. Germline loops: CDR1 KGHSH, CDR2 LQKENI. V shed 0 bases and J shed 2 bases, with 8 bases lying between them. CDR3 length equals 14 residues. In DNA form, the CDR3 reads TGTGCCAGCTCACCACCATCGGAGCCCTACGAGCAGTACTTC. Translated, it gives CASSPPSEPYEQYF.

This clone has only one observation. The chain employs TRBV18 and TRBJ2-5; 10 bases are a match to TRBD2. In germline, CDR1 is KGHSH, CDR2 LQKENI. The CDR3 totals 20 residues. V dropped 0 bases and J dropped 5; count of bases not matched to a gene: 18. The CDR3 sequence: CASSPPETGGTSDSWETQYF. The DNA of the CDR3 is TGTGCCAGCTCACCACCCGAGACAGGAGGGACTAGCGACTCTTGGGAGACCCAGTACTTC.

CDR3 DNA: TGCGCCAGCAGCCAGGGGACAGGGGTGTACTATGGCTACACCTTC. Protein product: CASSQGTGVYYGYTF. This chain joins TRBV4-1 and TRBJ1-2; TRBD1 aligns across 10 bases. The CDR3 length is 15 residues. The J segment lost 3 bases and the V segment lost 3 bases, leaving 4 bases of the junction unmatched. Germline V gene lookup returns CDR1 MGHRA and CDR2 YSYEKL.

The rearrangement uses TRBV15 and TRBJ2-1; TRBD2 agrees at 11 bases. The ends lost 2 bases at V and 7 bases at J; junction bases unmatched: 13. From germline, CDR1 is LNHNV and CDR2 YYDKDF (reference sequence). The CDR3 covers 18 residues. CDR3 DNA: TGTGCCACCAGCAGAACATTTAGCGGGAGGGCACAGGAGAATGAGCAGTTCTTC. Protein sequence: CATSRTFSGRAQENEQFF.

CDR3 coding DNA: TGTGCCAGCAGTCCCCGACGGACTAGCGGGATGACAGATACGCAGTATTTT. Translated: CASSPRRTSGMTDTQYF. V is TRBV27 and J is TRBJ2-3, with 12 positions matching TRBD2. This CDR3 contains 17 residues. Germline CDR1 reads MNHEY; CDR2 reads SMNVEV (reference sequence). J gave up 3 bases and V 5 bases, and 9 bases lay outside the gene matches.

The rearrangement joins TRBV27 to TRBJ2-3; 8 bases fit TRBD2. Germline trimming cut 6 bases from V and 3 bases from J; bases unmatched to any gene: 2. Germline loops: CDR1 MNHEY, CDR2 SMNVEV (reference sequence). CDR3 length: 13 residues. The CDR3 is CASRASGTDTQYF. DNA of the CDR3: TGTGCCAGCAGGGCTAGCGGGACAGATACGCAGTATTTT.